The 24 T cell receptor beta chains below all came from one sample that was sequenced in a study of blood T cells in healthy people across ages. Then a second PCR, running roughly 7 to 11 cycles, was carried out with a sample-barcoded 5' primer and a J-beta primer mix. TCRdb re-analysed the 5' RACE reads in MiXCR, keeping a single row per CDR3 protein. The sample consists of 1,800,000 or so distinct CDR3 sequences, around 42% of them appearing once. The sample consisted of blood. The receptors shown here come from a human donor in good health.

This sequence joins TRBV7-3 and TRBJ2-1; possible D gene TRBD2, 6 bases. This CDR3 is 15 amino acids long. The V end lost 4 bases, the J end lost 5 bases, and 15 bases lay between the germline ends. The germline gives CDR1 SGHTA, CDR2 FQGTGA. CDR3 DNA: TGTGCCAGCAGCTCTCTCGGGGGAACCAACAATGAGCAGTTCTTC. Residues: CASSSLGGTNNEQFF.

This chain links TRBV11-1 with TRBJ2-1; D uncertain. Trimming took 4 bases from V and 6 from J, leaving 13 bases between them. Germline CDR1 reads SGHAT; CDR2 reads FQDESV (reference sequence). The CDR3 length is 14 residues. Written as DNA, the CDR3 is TGTGCCAGCAGCTGGTGGTCGGGTACCAATGAGCAGTTCTTC. It is translated as CASSWWSGTNEQFF.

The chain recombines TRBV7-2 with TRBJ1-4; possibly TRBD1 for D (6 bases). The germline gives CDR1 SGHTA, CDR2 FQGNSA. V lost 6 bases to trimming and J lost 1 base, with 15 bases between them. The CDR3 loop spans 16 amino acids. CDR3 coding DNA: TGTGCCAGCAGTGCGACAGGTGGGGTAACTAATGAAAAACTGTTTTTT. This gives the protein CASSATGGVTNEKLFF.

This clonotype showed up just a few times. The chain carries TRBV28 and TRBJ2-1, with TRBD2 matching over 10 bases. Germline V gives CDR1 MDHEN, CDR2 SYDVKM. Germline trimming cut 6 bases from V and 5 bases from J; bases unmatched to any gene: 7. The length of the CDR3 is 15 residues. In DNA form, the CDR3 reads TGTGCCAGCAGGCCTACTAGCGGGGACCACAATGAGCAGTTCTTC. Protein: CASRPTSGDHNEQFF.

The chain has TRBV25-1 and TRBJ1-2, with D perhaps TRBD1 (5 bases). Trimming cost V 0 bases and J 3 bases, with 11 bases left between them. The germline V gene encodes CDR1 MGHDK and CDR2 SYGVNS. This CDR3 has 15 residues. The CDR3 coding sequence is TGTGCCAGCAGTGAATATGAAGGGGCCGACTATGGCTACACCTTC. As protein: CASSEYEGADYGYTF.

The V call is TRBV29-1, the J call TRBJ2-5; TRBD2 matches 8 bases. CDR1 is SQVTM and CDR2 is ANQGSEA in the germline V gene. This CDR3 is built from 14 residues. After removal of 3 bases from V and 2 bases from J, the junction contained 5 bases not matched to a gene. CDR3 residues: CSVDVAGTQETQYF. The DNA of the CDR3 is TGCAGCGTTGATGTAGCGGGGACGCAAGAGACCCAGTACTTC.

The chain recombines TRBV20-1 with TRBJ2-7; a possible D gene is TRBD1 (5 bases). V was shortened by 0 bases and J by 2 bases, with 8 bases between the two germline ends. The CDR3 consists of 13 residues. The germline V gene encodes CDR1 DFQATT and CDR2 SNEGSKA (reference sequence). The CDR3 region is CSAREQVAYEQYF. CDR3 DNA: TGCAGTGCTAGAGAACAGGTTGCCTACGAGCAGTACTTC.

The gene calls are TRBV9 and TRBJ2-1; D possibly corresponds to TRBD1 (6 bases). The germline V and J ends were trimmed by 3 bases and 3 bases, with 10 bases remaining between them. The CDR3 loop spans 14 amino acids. Germline CDR1 and CDR2: SGDLS and YYNGEE. The CDR3 region is CASSAQQGYNEQFF. CDR3 in DNA: TGTGCCAGCAGCGCCCAACAGGGCTACAATGAGCAGTTCTTC.

The chain joins TRBV5-1 to TRBJ2-7; D is unresolved. Deletions cut 0 bases from V and 4 bases from J, with 20 bases between. CDR3 length: 17 amino acids. The germline V gene encodes CDR1 SGHRS and CDR2 YFSETQ. CDR3 nucleotides: TGCGCCAGCAGCTTGGATGTCGGAGTTTCGATTAAGTACGAGCAGTACTTC. Translating gives CASSLDVGVSIKYEQYF.

This clonotype has just a few counts. The chain combines TRBV10-3 with TRBJ2-2, with unresolved D. Germline values: CDR1 ENHRY, CDR2 SYGVKD. The length of the CDR3 is 14 residues. V was shortened by 5 bases and J by 3 bases, with 10 bases between the two germline ends. The CDR3 nucleotides are TGTGCCATCAGTCCCCTACCCGACACCGGGGAGCTGTTTTTT. It specifies CAISPLPDTGELFF.

The CDR3 here is CASSTVGGFSGETQYF. DNA for the CDR3: TGTGCCAGCAGCACCGTCGGGGGTTTCTCAGGCGAGACCCAGTACTTC. The chain links TRBV7-6 to TRBJ2-5, with D maybe TRBD2 (6 bases). Germline V CDR1 and CDR2: SGHVS, FNYEAQ. Between the trimmed V and J ends, which lost 5 bases and 5 bases, there was a span of 21 bases. The CDR3 sequence is 16 residues long.

This chain uses TRBV27 with TRBJ2-1, with D possibly TRBD1 on 6 matching bases. Germline-derived CDR1 and CDR2 are MNHEY and SMNVEV (reference sequence). The CDR3 length is 15 residues. Trimming left V 2 bases short and J 7 bases short, with 15 bases between. DNA of the CDR3: TGTGCCAGCAGTTTACCTCCGACAGGTCAAAATGAGCAGTTCTTC. Its protein product is CASSLPPTGQNEQFF.

To note about this clonotype: At one boundary the junction diverges from the germline segment, which might be a read error. The rearrangement links TRBV2 to TRBJ1-1; no clear D gene. The germline V gene encodes CDR1 SNHLY and CDR2 FYNNEI. This CDR3 region has 14 residues. In DNA, the CDR3 is TGTGCCACCCGGTTAAGAGCCTCGAACACTAAAGCTTTCTTT. It translates to CATRLRASNTKAFF.

The rearrangement links TRBV7-3 to TRBJ2-5; 7 bases fit TRBD1. There are 17 residues in the CDR3. CDR1 and CDR2 from the germline V gene are SGHTA and FQGTGA. The V and J ends lost 4 bases and 1 base, in that order; junction bases with no gene match: 12. This CDR3 reads CASSSDGTAYSQETQYF. CDR3 sequence (DNA): TGTGCCAGCAGCTCCGACGGGACAGCCTACAGCCAAGAGACCCAGTACTTC.

The CDR3 reads CASSLGGQGFYTF. In nucleotides, the CDR3 is TGTGCCAGCAGTTTAGGGGGGCAAGGATTCTACACCTTC. The chain recombines TRBV12-3 or TRBV12-4 with TRBJ1-2; weak D call: TRBD1 (6 bases). The V and J ends lost 1 base and 10 bases respectively, with 13 bases between them. The CDR3 covers 13 residues.

The chain links TRBV19 to TRBJ1-2, with 9 bases lining up with TRBD1. Trimming at V came to 4 bases and at J to 2 bases, leaving 11 bases not matched to a gene. This CDR3 region has 17 residues. CDR1 LNHDA and CDR2 SQIVND come from the germline V gene (reference sequence). The CDR3 spells CASSTSGTGPANYGYTF. The CDR3 region has the DNA TGTGCCAGTAGTACCTCGGGGACAGGGCCTGCAAACTATGGCTACACCTTC.

Here the CDR3 reads CASSPIGPEAFF. In nucleotides, the CDR3 is TGTGCCAGCAGCCCGATTGGACCTGAAGCTTTCTTT. V and J are TRBV7-2 and TRBJ1-1; D ambiguous. Germline loops: CDR1 SGHTA, CDR2 FQGNSA. This CDR3 has 12 residues. The V gene lost 5 bases and the J gene lost 6 bases, with 10 bases spanning the gap.

There are a few counts of this clonotype. The J gene is TRBJ2-5, the V gene TRBV10-3; a possible D gene is TRBD1 (5 bases). Looked up from germline, CDR1 is ENHRY and CDR2 is SYGVKD. The CDR3 runs to 12 residues. Trimming left V 6 bases short and J 5 bases short, with 10 bases between. CDR3 amino acids: CAISQKGETQYF. CDR3 nucleotides: TGTGCCATCAGCCAGAAGGGGGAGACCCAGTACTTC.

The CDR3, as DNA: TGTGCCAGCAGCCTTGCCTACCAGGGGGGCGACTACAATGAGCAGTTCTTC. Translated: CASSLAYQGGDYNEQFF. The rearrangement joins TRBV7-9 to TRBJ2-1, with D perhaps TRBD1 (7 bases). CDR3 size: 17 residues. V was shortened by 5 bases and J by 3 bases, with 20 bases between the two germline ends. Germline-derived CDR1 and CDR2 are SEHNR and FQNEAQ (reference sequence).

The chain is built from TRBV5-1 and TRBJ1-5, with 7 bases that match TRBD1. With V trimmed by 3 bases and J by 3 bases, 6 bases remained unmatched. The CDR3 totals 15 residues. Looked up from germline, CDR1 is SGHRS and CDR2 is YFSETQ. The CDR3 loop is CASSSLGTDNQPQHF. CDR3 nucleotides: TGCGCCAGCAGCTCCCTCGGGACAGACAATCAGCCCCAGCATTTT. The variable domain in full, with the rest retrieved from reference TRBV5-1 and TRBJ1-5, is KAGVTQTPRYLIKTRGQQVTLSCSPISGHRSVSWYQQTPGQGLQFLFEYFSETQRNKGNFPGRFSGRQFSNSRSEMNVSTLELGDSALYLCASSSLGTDNQPQHFGDGTRLSIL.

This clonotype showed up just a few times. CDR3 in amino acids: CASSQSGAEEKLFF. The DNA for the CDR3 is TGTGCCAGCAGCCAATCGGGGGCTGAAGAAAAACTGTTTTTT. This rearrangement joins TRBV4-2 to TRBJ1-4, with a tentative D call TRBD1 (6 bases). The CDR3 consists of 14 residues. Deletions cut 2 bases from V and 8 bases from J, with 12 bases between. Germline CDR1 LGHNA, CDR2 YNFKEQ.

The chain uses TRBV6-2 or TRBV6-3 and TRBJ2-1, with a weak D call TRBD2 (5 bases). The germline CDR1 and CDR2 sequences are MNHEY and SVGEGT. Deletions cut 8 bases from V and 4 bases from J, with 21 bases between. The CDR3 is made up of 16 amino acids. The CDR3 loop reads CASCVLGAGGYNEQFF. CDR3 nucleotide sequence: TGTGCCAGCTGTGTTCTCGGCGCTGGAGGTTACAATGAGCAGTTCTTC.

This clonotype was detected once. The chain combines TRBV20-1 with TRBJ1-2; D is uncertain. Germline V gene lookup returns CDR1 DFQATT and CDR2 SNEGSKA (reference sequence). The CDR3 loop spans 16 amino acids. V was shortened by 0 bases and J by 3 bases, with 17 bases between the two germline ends. CDR3 bases: TGCAGTGCTAGAGATTTTTCCCGGGAGGCTGACTATGGCTACACCTTC. It yields the protein CSARDFSREADYGYTF.

The chain couples TRBV10-3 to TRBJ2-3, with TRBD2 as a possible D gene (5 bases). Germline CDR1 is ENHRY and CDR2 is SYGVKD. V shed 2 bases and J shed 4 bases, with 16 bases lying between them. The CDR3 covers 16 residues. CDR3 coding DNA: TGTGCCATCAGTGAGGTAGCCGTGCTCGGGGCAGATACGCAGTATTTT. Translating it yields CAISEVAVLGADTQYF.